Following are 11 T cell receptor beta chains from one sample sequenced in a study of cytomegalovirus exposure and HLA in healthy donors. The study ran its PCR with 60 Vbeta and 13 Jbeta primers. Sequencing was performed with immunoSEQ multiplex PCR; in TCRdb, only in-frame clones are kept and a portion is missing. The sample yields around 160,000 clones, roughly four fifths seen once. The sample consisted of PBMCs. The receptors stem from a man between 35 and 55 years old in good health and CMV-seropositive.

The chain links TRBV7-9 to TRBJ2-2, with a possible D match to TRBD2 (6 bases). The V and J ends lost 5 bases and 0 bases respectively, with 10 bases between them. From germline, CDR1 is SEHNR and CDR2 FQNEAQ (reference sequence). The CDR3 loop spans 15 amino acids. The CDR3 sequence: CASSQLAANTGELFF. The DNA of the CDR3 is TGTGCCAGCAGCCAACTAGCAGCGAACACCGGGGAGCTGTTTTTT. The whole variable domain, remainder taken from reference TRBV7-9 and TRBJ2-2, is DTGVSQNPRHKITKRGQNVTFRCDPISEHNRLYWYRQTLGQGPEFLTYFQNEAQLEKSRLLSDRFSAERPKGSFSTLEIQRTEQGDSAMYLCASSQLAANTGELFFGEGSRLTVL.

The chain links TRBV5-1 to TRBJ1-4, with 10 bases fitting TRBD1. Looked up from germline, CDR1 is SGHRS and CDR2 is YFSETQ. Trimming removed 7 bases from V and 5 bases from J; junction bases left unmatched: 8. The CDR3 totals 15 residues. CDR3 sequence reads: CASRSAGQGNEKLFF. CDR3 nucleotide sequence: TGCGCCAGCCGAAGTGCGGGACAGGGGAATGAAAAACTGTTTTTT. Drawing the rest from reference TRBV5-1 and TRBJ1-4, the complete variable domain is KAGVTQTPRYLIKTRGQQVTLSCSPISGHRSVSWYQQTPGQGLQFLFEYFSETQRNKGNFPGRFSGRQFSNSRSEMNVSTLELGDSALYLCASRSAGQGNEKLFFGSGTQLSVL.

This clone was counted a few times. V gene TRBV10-2 combines with J gene TRBJ2-1; 8 bases fit TRBD1. The V gene's germline CDR1 is WSHSY and CDR2 SAAADI. Trimming cost V 4 bases and J 7 bases; bases outside gene matches: 9. CDR3 length equals 15 residues. CDR3 DNA sequence: TGCGCCAGCAGTGCAGGACAGGGTCGGGCGAATGAGCAGTTCTTC. It specifies CASSAGQGRANEQFF.

The rearrangement links TRBV30 to TRBJ1-1; 7 positions agree with TRBD1. The CDR3 has 14 amino acids. The V and J ends lost 2 bases and 1 base, in that order; junction bases with no gene match: 4. The V gene's germline CDR1 is GTSNPN and CDR2 SVGIG (reference sequence). As DNA, the CDR3 is TGTGCCTGGAGTACGGGACAGAAGAACACTGAAGCTTTCTTT. Translation gives CAWSTGQKNTEAFF.

The rearrangement links TRBV10-1 to TRBJ2-3; 11 positions agree with TRBD2. The junction had 5 bases not matched to a gene; V was cut back by 6 bases and J by 0 bases. Germline V gives CDR1 WNHNN, CDR2 SYGVQD (reference sequence). The CDR3 has 16 amino acids. The CDR3 loop is CASSKGLAASTDTQYF. The CDR3 DNA is TGCGCCAGCAGCAAGGGACTAGCGGCTAGCACAGATACGCAGTATTTT.

J is TRBJ2-6 and V is TRBV18; D not resolved. Trimming took off 7 bases at V and 1 base at J, with 14 bases between the two ends. CDR1 is KGHSH, CDR2 LQKENI, per germline. The CDR3 has 16 amino acids. CDR3 sequence: CASFRLPYSGANVLTF. CDR3 coding DNA: TGTGCCAGCTTCCGACTCCCTTATTCTGGGGCCAACGTCCTGACTTTC.

The V gene is TRBV28, the J gene TRBJ2-7, with 7 bases fitting TRBD2. J lost 2 bases, V lost 3 bases, and 4 bases had no gene match. This CDR3 has 14 amino acids. The germline CDR1 and CDR2 sequences are MDHEN and SYDVKM. The CDR3 loop reads CASSFREAPYEQYF. The CDR3 region has the DNA TGTGCCAGCAGTTTTCGGGAGGCTCCCTACGAGCAGTACTTC.

The CDR3 reads CATRLGQGGYGYTF. Written as DNA, the CDR3 is TGTGCCACACGCCTCGGGCAGGGCGGCTATGGCTACACCTTC. The V call is TRBV19, the J call TRBJ1-2, with a weak D call TRBD1 (5 bases). This CDR3 is built from 14 residues. Trimming left V 10 bases short and J 4 bases short, with 19 bases between. Germline values: CDR1 LNHDA, CDR2 SQIVND (reference sequence).

The chain couples TRBV5-4 to TRBJ2-6; TRBD1 might be the D (6 bases). Germline CDR1 is SGHNT and CDR2 is YYREEE (reference sequence). This CDR3 has 16 amino acids. V lost 5 bases to trimming and J lost 0 bases, with 12 bases between them. As DNA, the CDR3 is TGTGCCAGCAGTTGGGGACATCCCTCTGGGGCCAACGTCCTGACTTTC. It codes for CASSWGHPSGANVLTF. The full variable domain, rest sourced from reference TRBV5-4 and TRBJ2-6, is ETGVTQSPTHLIKTRGQQVTLRCSSQSGHNTVSWYQQALGQGPQFIFQYYREEENGRGNFPPRFSGLQFPNYSSELNVNALELDDSALYLCASSWGHPSGANVLTFGAGSRLTVL.

The CDR3 sequence: CSAREAGALHF. CDR3 nucleotide sequence: TGCAGTGCTAGAGAAGCCGGGGCCCTCCACTTT. V usage is TRBV20-1 and J usage is TRBJ1-6; no clear D gene. Germline V lookup: CDR1 DFQATT, CDR2 SNEGSKA (reference sequence). V was pared by 0 bases and J by 14 bases, with 8 bases between. The CDR3 spans 11 residues.

The chain links TRBV7-2 to TRBJ2-1; possible D gene TRBD2, 5 bases. CDR3 length: 15 residues. Germline V gives CDR1 SGHTA, CDR2 FQGNSA. Trimming removed 1 base from V and 0 bases from J, with 7 bases in between. CDR3 in DNA: TGTGCCAGCAGCTTAGACAGCGGCTCCTACAATGAGCAGTTCTTC. It yields the protein CASSLDSGSYNEQFF.